One sample yielded the 16 T cell receptor beta chains listed below, sequenced in a study of neurological immune-mediated disorders. TCRdb redid the calling of the 5' RACE reads with MiXCR, one entry per CDR3 protein. The sample lists some 27,000 distinct CDR3 sequences; 6.6% were seen once. The sequenced sample was PBMCs. The receptor source for this set is a woman aged 45-65 years in good health.

There are many counts of this clonotype. The chain couples TRBV20-1 to TRBJ2-2; TRBD1 is a possible D gene (5 bases). V lost 0 bases and J 1 base, leaving 9 bases between the germline ends. The germline V gene has CDR1 DFQATT and CDR2 SNEGSKA (reference sequence). The CDR3 totals 15 residues. CDR3 residues: CSARDLQGNTGELFF. The CDR3 DNA is TGCAGTGCTAGAGATCTGCAGGGGAACACCGGGGAGCTGTTTTTT.

This clonotype was recorded many times. The gene calls are TRBV7-2 and TRBJ1-3; D may be TRBD1 (5 bases). Germline V gene sequence: CDR1 SGHTA, CDR2 FQGNSA. This CDR3 has 16 amino acids. Trimming left V 0 bases short and J 2 bases short, with 11 bases between. CDR3 sequence reads: CASSLALGGAGNTIYF. Written as DNA, the CDR3 is TGTGCCAGCAGCTTAGCGCTCGGGGGTGCTGGAAACACCATATATTTT.

V gene TRBV6-5 combines with J gene TRBJ2-2, with 10 bases lining up with TRBD2. V dropped 8 bases and J dropped 8; count of bases not matched to a gene: 8. The V gene's germline CDR1 is MNHEY and CDR2 SVGAGI. The CDR3 is made up of 14 amino acids. The DNA of the CDR3 is TGTGCCAGCCGGACTAGCGGCGGTTCGGGGGAGCTGTTTTTT. It codes for CASRTSGGSGELFF.

This clonotype was picked up many times. The chain joins TRBV20-1 to TRBJ2-3, with TRBD2 matching over 7 bases. The V and J ends lost 4 bases and 2 bases, in that order; junction bases with no gene match: 3. CDR1 is DFQATT, CDR2 SNEGSKA, per germline (reference sequence). This CDR3 region has 13 residues. The CDR3 DNA sequence: TGCAGTGCTACCGGGACTAACACAGATACGCAGTATTTT. Its translation is CSATGTNTDTQYF.

This clonotype was picked up a small number of times. The CDR3: CASSFANQPQHF. DNA for the CDR3: TGTGCCAGCAGCTTCGCCAATCAGCCCCAGCATTTT. The V and J genes are TRBV5-6 and TRBJ1-5, with no clear D. The CDR3 runs to 12 residues. The germline CDR1 and CDR2 sequences are SGHDT and YYEEEE. Trimming shortened V by 2 bases and J by 3 bases, and 3 bases separated the two germline ends.

This clonotype was counted ten times or more. The V and J genes are TRBV20-1 and TRBJ1-1, with D perhaps matching TRBD1 (6 bases). Trimming removed 3 bases from V and 4 bases from J, with 15 bases in between. The CDR3 totals 14 residues. Germline V gene lookup returns CDR1 DFQATT and CDR2 SNEGSKA (reference sequence). In nucleotides, the CDR3 is TGCAGTGCTAGTGCGACCTCAGGGGCCACTGAAGCTTTCTTT. It specifies CSASATSGATEAFF.

There are many counts of this clonotype. V gene TRBV7-2 combines with J gene TRBJ2-1, with 8 bases lining up with TRBD1. Germline trimming cut 5 bases from V and 1 base from J; bases unmatched to any gene: 4. CDR3 length equals 15 residues. CDR1 is SGHTA, CDR2 FQGNSA, per germline. Here the CDR3 reads CASSPGDRSYNEQFF. The DNA of the CDR3 is TGTGCCAGCAGCCCCGGGGACAGGTCCTACAATGAGCAGTTCTTC. Filled out from reference TRBV7-2 and TRBJ2-1, the complete variable domain reads GAGVSQSPSNKVTEKGKDVELRCDPISGHTALYWYRQSLGQGLEFLIYFQGNSAPDKSGLPSDRFSAERTGGSVSTLTIQRTQQEDSAVYLCASSPGDRSYNEQFFGPGTRLTVL.

This clonotype occurred many times. The rearrangement links TRBV7-2 to TRBJ2-1; TRBD2 is a possible D gene (6 bases). This CDR3 comprises 16 residues. V gave up 1 base and J gave up 5 bases, with 15 bases separating them. Germline V gene data show CDR1 as SGHTA and CDR2 as FQGNSA. CDR3 coding DNA: TGTGCCAGCAGCTTAGGCATCGGGAGAATCCACAATGAGCAGTTCTTC. This sequence encodes CASSLGIGRIHNEQFF.

Within the sample, this clonotype is medium-sized. The chain links TRBV20-1 to TRBJ1-3, with 7 bases that match TRBD1. From germline, CDR1 is DFQATT and CDR2 SNEGSKA (reference sequence). The J segment lost 0 bases and the V segment lost 6 bases, leaving 5 bases of the junction unmatched. The CDR3 spans 14 residues. The CDR3, as DNA: TGCAGTGCCCTGGGACAGCTCTCTGGAAACACCATATATTTT. Amino acids: CSALGQLSGNTIYF.

This clonotype was observed at least ten times. V gene TRBV24-1 combines with J gene TRBJ1-1; 9 bases fit TRBD1. The V gene end was trimmed by 7 bases and the J gene end by 5 bases; junction bases not matched to a gene: 13. Per the germline V gene, CDR1 is KGHDR and CDR2 is SFDVKD. CDR3 length equals 16 residues. CDR3 loop: CATRVATGTGRTEAFF. The CDR3 DNA is TGTGCCACCAGAGTCGCTACCGGGACAGGGCGAACTGAAGCTTTCTTT.

This clonotype appeared many times. This chain uses TRBV7-9 with TRBJ2-3, with D possibly TRBD2 on 6 matching bases. Germline values: CDR1 SEHNR, CDR2 FQNEAQ (reference sequence). This CDR3 is 15 amino acids long. V was shortened by 4 bases and J by 0 bases, with 11 bases between the two germline ends. This CDR3 reads CASSSTSDSTDTQYF. CDR3 sequence (DNA): TGTGCCAGCAGCTCGACTAGTGACAGCACAGATACGCAGTATTTT.

This clonotype was counted ten times or more. The chain joins TRBV5-1 to TRBJ1-1; 8 nucleotides align to TRBD1. Germline lookup yields CDR1 SGHRS and CDR2 YFSETQ. The CDR3 loop spans 14 amino acids. V trimming: 4 bases; J trimming: 4 bases; junction bases outside the gene matches: 6. The CDR3 DNA follows: TGCGCCAGCAGCGTAGACAGGGGTTTCACTGAAGCTTTCTTT. Its translation is CASSVDRGFTEAFF.

Many counts were recorded for this clonotype. V and J are TRBV18 and TRBJ1-1; a possible D gene is TRBD1 (6 bases). CDR3 length equals 15 residues. V was trimmed by 3 bases and J by 1 base, leaving 12 bases between them. Germline CDR1 KGHSH, CDR2 LQKENI. CDR3 amino acids: CASSPIDRQNTEAFF. DNA for the CDR3: TGTGCCAGCTCACCTATCGACAGGCAGAACACTGAAGCTTTCTTT.

This clonotype was found many times. V and J are TRBV3-1 and TRBJ2-1; 7 bases are a match to TRBD2. After removal of 2 bases from V and 10 bases from J, the junction contained 5 bases not matched to a gene. In germline, CDR1 is LGHDT, CDR2 YNNKEL (reference sequence). This CDR3 is 13 amino acids long. Written as DNA, the CDR3 is TGTGCCAGCAGCCAACCGGGGGGTTGGGAGCAGTTCTTC. As protein: CASSQPGGWEQFF.

In its sample, this clonotype was seen many times. The chain recombines TRBV20-1 with TRBJ2-3; D possibly matches TRBD1 or TRBD2 (5 bases each). The CDR3 is 17 amino acids. The ends were cut back, 1 base at V and 0 bases at J, with 17 bases in the middle. The V gene's germline CDR1 is DFQATT and CDR2 SNEGSKA (reference sequence). In DNA, the CDR3 is TGCAGTGCTAGAGCGATTTCAGGGACCTTAAGCACAGATACGCAGTATTTT. Translation gives CSARAISGTLSTDTQYF.

In its sample, this clonotype ranks as medium-sized (0.01 to 0.1%). J is TRBJ1-6 and V is TRBV7-8; D gene uncertain. Germline loops: CDR1 SGHVS, CDR2 FQNEAQ. This CDR3 contains 15 residues. V lost 4 bases to trimming and J lost 5 bases, with 12 bases between them. CDR3 nucleotide sequence: TGTGCCAGCAGCTCCACCGGGTCTAATAATTCACCCCTCCACTTT. Protein product: CASSSTGSNNSPLHF.